Listed below are T cell receptor beta chains from one sample, sequenced in a study of blood T cell repertoires in COVID-19. Using immunoSEQ multiplex PCR, the repertoire was profiled, and TCRdb retains in-frame clones only, with some absent. Among about 190,000 clones listed, roughly 78% were seen once. Sequenced: peripheral blood. The receptors originated from a woman of 80 years or more with active or convalescent COVID-19. Both conserved end residues are trimmed from each CDR3.

TRBV10-2	TRBJ2-7	ASSEMARGLGDEQY
TRBV5-6	TRBJ1-5	ASSSSSGVRQPQH
TRBV18	TRBJ2-7	ASSPPASGGRSYEQY
TRBV5-6	TRBJ1-2	ASSLVNYGYT
TRBV24-1	TRBJ1-2	ATSDPGQPYGYT
TRBV6-5	TRBJ1-1	ASSYYSGGDEAF
TRBV12-3/TRBV12-4	TRBJ1-5	ASSLIGAQPQH
TRBV27	TRBJ1-2	ASSSNPDSVGYT
TRBV28	TRBJ1-1	ASSFGVEENMNTEAF
TRBV25-1	TRBJ1-1	ASSGNLGGSTEAF
TRBV3-1/TRBV3-2	TRBJ2-1	ASSKHDRGSYNEQF
TRBV14	TRBJ2-1	ASSPQGHRGF
TRBV5-1	TRBJ1-1	ASSLLGVPDTEAF
TRBV2	TRBJ1-3	ASIGPDYTIY
TRBV5-1	TRBJ1-4	ASSLEGALSGKLF
TRBV18	TRBJ1-1	ASSYQQGSNTEAF
TRBV5-1	TRBJ2-7	ASSLGDRGRGEQY
TRBV11-2	TRBJ1-1	ASTLGRGGSYTEAF